These 25 T cell receptor beta chains originate from one sample sequenced in a study of siplizumab effects on memory and regulatory T cells. Method: immunoSEQ multiplex PCR; TCRdb's copy keeps in-frame clones and lacks some. This table has 100,000 or so clones, roughly 91% appearing once. Sequenced: CD4+ T cells sorted from blood. The origin of the receptors is a human donor in good health.

The chain uses TRBV5-1 and TRBJ2-5, with unresolved D. Germline CDR1 SGHRS, CDR2 YFSETQ. The CDR3 consists of 13 residues. V shed 0 bases and J shed 6 bases, with 9 bases lying between them. CDR3 DNA: TGCGCCAGCAGCTTGGACCCCCAGAAGACCCAGTACTTC. This encodes CASSLDPQKTQYF. Filled out from reference TRBV5-1 and TRBJ2-5, the complete variable domain reads KAGVTQTPRYLIKTRGQQVTLSCSPISGHRSVSWYQQTPGQGLQFLFEYFSETQRNKGNFPGRFSGRQFSNSRSEMNVSTLELGDSALYLCASSLDPQKTQYFGPGTRLLVL.

The rearrangement uses TRBV18 and TRBJ1-3; TRBD1 matches at 8 bases. Germline V gives CDR1 KGHSH, CDR2 LQKENI. CDR3 length: 14 amino acids. Trimming at V came to 4 bases and at J to 4 bases, leaving 3 bases not matched to a gene. CDR3 sequence (DNA): TGTGCCAGCTCACGGACAGGGATCGGAAACACCATATATTTT. Encoded protein: CASSRTGIGNTIYF.

V usage is TRBV2 and J usage is TRBJ1-5; D is ambiguous. The germline V gene has CDR1 SNHLY and CDR2 FYNNEI. CDR3 length equals 13 residues. Between the trimmed V and J ends, which lost 2 bases and 11 bases, there was a span of 13 bases. DNA for the CDR3: TGTGCCAGCAGTGAAAAGGTGTCTAGGGCCCAGCATTTT. Translating gives CASSEKVSRAQHF.

V gene TRBV6-1 combines with J gene TRBJ2-7; TRBD1 aligns across 7 bases. After removal of 6 bases from V and 2 bases from J, the junction contained 7 bases not matched to a gene. From germline, CDR1 is MNHNS and CDR2 SASEGT. CDR3 size: 14 residues. The CDR3 bases are TGTGCCAGCAGGACCCGGGACAGTGCCTACGAGCAGTACTTC. Its protein product is CASRTRDSAYEQYF.

This sequence joins TRBV5-4 and TRBJ2-5; 11 nucleotides line up with TRBD1. Germline values: CDR1 SGHNT, CDR2 YYREEE (reference sequence). The CDR3 runs 15 residues. The V and J ends lost 2 bases and 5 bases, in that order; junction bases with no gene match: 5. The CDR3: CASSFRTGGWETQYF. CDR3 nucleotides: TGTGCCAGCAGCTTCAGGACAGGGGGCTGGGAGACCCAGTACTTC.

This clone was seen just once. V and J are TRBV6-1 and TRBJ2-5; TRBD1 or TRBD2 may be the D gene (5 bases each). Trimming cost V 6 bases and J 4 bases, with 15 bases left between them. CDR1 MNHNS and CDR2 SASEGT come from the germline V gene. CDR3 size: 14 residues. CDR3 in amino acids: CASRSGRGGETQYF. The CDR3 DNA follows: TGTGCCAGCAGGTCGGGACGCGGCGGAGAGACCCAGTACTTC.

This rearrangement joins TRBV7-2 to TRBJ2-1; 7 bases map to TRBD1. This CDR3 contains 16 residues. Germline V gene lookup returns CDR1 SGHTA and CDR2 FQGNSA. V was clipped by 1 base and J by 0 bases; unmatched bases: 3. The CDR3 bases are TGTGCCAGCAGCTTAGTTTCAGGGGGCTCCTACAATGAGCAGTTCTTC. It yields the protein CASSLVSGGSYNEQFF.

A few counts support this clone. The rearrangement links TRBV6-5 to TRBJ1-2, with TRBD1 matching over 7 bases. Unmatched junction bases numbered 3, after V lost 5 bases and J lost 6 bases. CDR1 and CDR2 (germline): MNHEY, SVGAGI. The CDR3 covers 12 residues. CDR3 amino acids: CASSTQGNGYTF. The CDR3 DNA is TGTGCCAGCAGTACACAGGGGAATGGCTACACCTTC.

This clone was detected only once. This rearrangement joins TRBV27 to TRBJ2-7, with D perhaps matching TRBD1 (6 bases). V lost 3 bases and J 2 bases, leaving 26 bases between the germline ends. CDR1 is MNHEY and CDR2 is SMNVEV in the germline V gene (reference sequence). This CDR3 is 19 amino acids long. The CDR3 reads CASSFRRRPGTSEAYEQYF. The CDR3 DNA is TGTGCCAGCAGTTTTAGAAGAAGGCCCGGGACATCTGAAGCCTACGAGCAGTACTTC.

This rearrangement joins TRBV30 to TRBJ2-1; TRBD2 matches at 13 bases. The CDR3 has 14 residues. The trim removed 4 bases at V and 9 bases at J, leaving 6 bases unmatched. Germline CDR1 and CDR2: GTSNPN and SVGIG (reference sequence). CDR3 DNA: TGTGCCTGGACGGGACTAGCGGGATTTGGTGAGCAGTTCTTC. This sequence encodes CAWTGLAGFGEQFF.

The chain uses TRBV11-2 and TRBJ2-2; D might be TRBD1 (6 bases). Germline CDR1 and CDR2: SGHAT and FQNNGV. The CDR3 is 14 residues long. Trimming removed 0 bases at V and 7 bases at J, with 9 bases between. DNA for the CDR3: TGTGCCAGCAGCTTAGACAGGGGAGTCGGGGAGCTGTTTTTT. Amino acid sequence: CASSLDRGVGELFF.

The chain combines TRBV30 with TRBJ1-4, with D hard to call. Per germline, CDR1 GTSNPN and CDR2 SVGIG (reference sequence). V lost 1 base and J 4 bases, leaving 22 bases between the germline ends. The CDR3 is 18 amino acids. CDR3 in DNA: TGTGCCTGGAGTGGATTAGGGAGGCTCACACCCTATAATGAAAAACTGTTTTTT. This gives the protein CAWSGLGRLTPYNEKLFF.

This sequence joins TRBV9 and TRBJ2-7; 12 bases fit TRBD2. The trim removed 2 bases at V and 3 bases at J, leaving 0 bases unmatched. The CDR3 spans 14 residues. CDR1 SGDLS and CDR2 YYNGEE come from the germline V gene. The DNA of the CDR3 is TGTGCCAGCAGCGTGACTAGCGGGAGCTACGAGCAGTACTTC. Encoded protein: CASSVTSGSYEQYF. Full variable domain (outside the CDR3, taken from reference TRBV9 and TRBJ2-7): DSGVTQTPKHLITATGQRVTLRCSPRSGDLSVYWYQQSLDQGLQFLIQYYNGEERAKGNILERFSAQQFPDLHSELNLSSLELGDSALYFCASSVTSGSYEQYFGPGTRLTVT.

CDR3 sequence: CAWRQIRELFF. The CDR3 DNA reads TGTGCCTGGAGACAGATCAGGGAGCTGTTTTTT. V usage is TRBV30 and J usage is TRBJ2-2, with D unclear. The CDR3 sequence is 11 residues long. Trimming stripped 3 bases from V and 9 bases from J, with 8 bases between. In germline, CDR1 is GTSNPN, CDR2 SVGIG (reference sequence).

The chain is built from TRBV19 and TRBJ1-5; D is undetermined. Trimming took 6 bases from V and 0 from J, leaving 12 bases between them. Germline values: CDR1 LNHDA, CDR2 SQIVND (reference sequence). This CDR3 has 15 residues. In DNA, the CDR3 is TGTGCCAGTAGCTCCTGGGGTAATAGCAATCAGCCCCAGCATTTT. It is translated as CASSSWGNSNQPQHF.

The J gene is TRBJ2-3, the V gene TRBV7-8, with D uncertain. The CDR3 runs to 11 residues. Between the trimmed V and J ends, which lost 5 bases and 6 bases, there was a span of 6 bases. Germline V gene sequence: CDR1 SGHVS, CDR2 FQNEAQ. In nucleotides, the CDR3 is TGTGCCAGCAGCCAGAGCGATACGCAGTATTTT. Translated, it gives CASSQSDTQYF.

This chain links TRBV20-1 with TRBJ2-1; D is undetermined. CDR3 size: 11 residues. Trimming took 6 bases from V and 3 from J, leaving 6 bases between them. Germline lookup yields CDR1 DFQATT and CDR2 SNEGSKA (reference sequence). CDR3 region: CSALRYNEQFF. The CDR3 nucleotides read TGCAGTGCCCTACGCTACAATGAGCAGTTCTTC.

The rearrangement links TRBV27 to TRBJ2-1; maybe TRBD1 (6 bases). V shed 0 bases and J shed 1 base, with 10 bases lying between them. Per germline, CDR1 MNHEY and CDR2 SMNVEV (reference sequence). CDR3 length: 16 residues. The CDR3 here is CASSLSRGRSYNEQFF. The CDR3, as DNA: TGTGCCAGCAGTTTATCCAGGGGCCGGTCCTACAATGAGCAGTTCTTC.

The chain has TRBV7-8 and TRBJ2-7, with TRBD2 matching over 8 bases. Germline CDR1 SGHVS, CDR2 FQNEAQ. V shed 1 base, J shed 2 bases, and the junction held 4 bases outside the gene matches. CDR3 length: 15 residues. CDR3 residues: CASSLGAGGAYEQYF. DNA of the CDR3: TGTGCCAGCAGCTTAGGGGCGGGGGGCGCCTACGAGCAGTACTTC.

In its sample, this clone was seen once. The chain carries TRBV9 and TRBJ1-1; no clear D gene. V lost 1 base and J 2 bases, leaving 6 bases between the germline ends. Germline CDR1 is SGDLS and CDR2 is YYNGEE. This CDR3 is built from 13 residues. CDR3 bases: TGTGCCAGCAGCGTAAGGGTAAACACTGAAGCTTTCTTT. It yields the protein CASSVRVNTEAFF.

The J gene is TRBJ2-7, the V gene TRBV20-1; D not resolved. V was cut by 3 bases and J by 3 bases, with 6 bases left in between. Germline V gene data show CDR1 as DFQATT and CDR2 as SNEGSKA (reference sequence). This CDR3 comprises 11 residues. The CDR3 sequence: CSARPGYEQYF. The CDR3 DNA reads TGCAGTGCTAGGCCCGGCTACGAGCAGTACTTC.

This chain uses TRBV7-9 with TRBJ2-1; tentatively, D is TRBD2 (8 bases). In germline, CDR1 is SEHNR, CDR2 FQNEAQ (reference sequence). V was trimmed by 5 bases and J by 8 bases, leaving 25 bases between them. This CDR3 is 17 amino acids long. The CDR3 is CASSPRAVGTRGHEQFF. CDR3 in DNA: TGTGCCAGCAGCCCCCGGGCCGTGGGGACTAGGGGGCATGAGCAGTTCTTC.

V gene TRBV7-2 combines with J gene TRBJ1-3, with D possibly TRBD1 on 5 matching bases. Trimming took off 1 base at V and 2 bases at J, with 12 bases between the two ends. This CDR3 is 16 amino acids long. Germline assignment: CDR1 SGHTA and CDR2 FQGNSA. CDR3 loop: CASSLVPGRPGNTIYF. The CDR3 DNA reads TGTGCCAGCAGCTTAGTTCCGGGGCGTCCTGGAAACACCATATATTTT. The full variable domain, completed using reference TRBV7-2 and TRBJ1-3, is GAGVSQSPSNKVTEKGKDVELRCDPISGHTALYWYRQSLGQGLEFLIYFQGNSAPDKSGLPSDRFSAERTGGSVSTLTIQRTQQEDSAVYLCASSLVPGRPGNTIYFGEGSWLTVV.

The chain joins TRBV2 to TRBJ2-7; D is possibly TRBD2 (5 bases). The CDR3 contains 14 residues. CDR1 SNHLY and CDR2 FYNNEI come from the germline V gene. Trimming removed 6 bases from V and 3 bases from J, with 15 bases in between. The CDR3 sequence is CASSPDAGNYEQYF. CDR3 DNA: TGTGCCAGCAGCCCCGATGCCGGGAACTACGAGCAGTACTTC.

In nucleotides, the CDR3 is TGTGCCAGCAGCGTGGGACGGCGGGGGGAGCTGTTTTTT. Amino acids: CASSVGRRGELFF. The chain combines TRBV2 with TRBJ2-2, with D perhaps given as TRBD1 or TRBD2 (5 bases each). Germline V lookup: CDR1 SNHLY, CDR2 FYNNEI. CDR3 length: 13 amino acids. Trimming removed 6 bases at V and 8 bases at J, with 13 bases between.